These 20 T cell receptor beta chains were all obtained from the same sample, sequenced in a study of identical twins. MiXCR was run by TCRdb on the 5' RACE reads, yielding one entry per CDR3 protein. The repertoire holds around 220,000 distinct CDR3 sequences, with more than 9% as singletons. Sequencing input: memory T cells sorted from blood. These receptors came from a man aged 45-65 years in good health.

The rearrangement links TRBV11-1 to TRBJ2-2; the match to TRBD1 covers 7 bases. Trimming cost V 4 bases and J 4 bases; bases outside gene matches: 3. CDR1 and CDR2 from the germline V gene are SGHAT and FQDESV (reference sequence). The CDR3 sequence is 14 residues long. Written as DNA, the CDR3 is TGTGCCAGCAGCTCACAGGGGTTCACCGGGGAGCTGTTTTTT. Translating gives CASSSQGFTGELFF.

The V and J genes are TRBV28 and TRBJ2-4, with TRBD2 matching over 12 bases. The V and J ends lost 5 bases and 0 bases, in that order; junction bases with no gene match: 17. In germline, CDR1 is MDHEN, CDR2 SYDVKM. CDR3 size: 21 residues. The CDR3 here is CASSTKFGLAGNAVAKNIQYF. The CDR3 region has the DNA TGTGCCAGCAGTACTAAGTTCGGACTAGCGGGGAACGCCGTAGCCAAAAACATTCAGTACTTC.

This CDR3 is CSARYDSAQETQYF. The CDR3 DNA follows: TGCAGTGCTAGATACGACTCAGCTCAAGAGACCCAGTACTTC. The rearrangement joins TRBV20-1 to TRBJ2-5; D gene uncertain. The CDR3 sequence is 14 residues long. Trimming pared 2 bases from V and 2 bases from J, leaving 12 bases between. Germline CDR1 is DFQATT and CDR2 is SNEGSKA (reference sequence).

This clonotype was detected many times. This sequence joins TRBV20-1 and TRBJ2-1, with D maybe TRBD1 (5 bases). This CDR3 is built from 14 residues. Trimming cost V 3 bases and J 7 bases, with 16 bases left between them. Germline V CDR1 and CDR2: DFQATT, SNEGSKA (reference sequence). CDR3 sequence: CSASSLGALNEQFF. The CDR3 DNA reads TGCAGTGCTAGCTCTCTAGGGGCCTTGAATGAGCAGTTCTTC.

This clonotype was recorded a few times. The chain joins TRBV6-1 to TRBJ2-2; no clear D. V was clipped by 3 bases and J by 4 bases, with 9 bases between them. The CDR3 length is 14 residues. Germline CDR1 is MNHNS and CDR2 is SASEGT. The CDR3 region has the DNA TGTGCCAGCAGTGACGGGCAGACCACCGGGGAGCTGTTTTTT. It encodes CASSDGQTTGELFF.

This clonotype was seen ten or more times. The V and J genes are TRBV20-1 and TRBJ1-6; D is ambiguous. V lost 0 bases, J lost 6 bases, and 6 bases lay in between. This CDR3 region has 13 residues. Germline CDR1 reads DFQATT; CDR2 reads SNEGSKA (reference sequence). The CDR3 here is CSARDSANSPLHF. CDR3 nucleotide sequence: TGCAGTGCTAGAGACTCGGCTAATTCACCCCTCCACTTT.

This clonotype came up a few times. V and J are TRBV6-1 and TRBJ1-4; D remains ambiguous. This CDR3 is 14 amino acids long. The germline CDR1 and CDR2 sequences are MNHNS and SASEGT. Trimming shortened V by 2 bases and J by 7 bases, and 11 bases separated the two germline ends. CDR3 residues: CASSESGGAEKLFF. In nucleotides, the CDR3 is TGTGCCAGCAGTGAAAGCGGAGGAGCTGAAAAACTGTTTTTT.

This clonotype turned up a few times. Possible read error: a much larger clone is one base away. The chain carries TRBV5-1 and TRBJ2-5, with TRBD1 identical over 7 bases. Germline CDR1 and CDR2: SGHRS and YFSETQ. This CDR3 region has 14 residues. The CDR3 region is CASSRTGSQEAQYF. The CDR3 coding sequence is TGCGCCAGCAGCAGGACAGGTTCCCAAGAGGCCCAGTACTTC.

This clonotype was seen a few times. The rearrangement uses TRBV12-3 or TRBV12-4 and TRBJ1-2; 9 positions match TRBD1. This CDR3 has 13 amino acids. J gave up 7 bases and V 5 bases, and 5 bases lay outside the gene matches. CDR3 nucleotide sequence: TGTGCCAGCAGTACGACAGGGGGAATTGGCTACACCTTC. It specifies CASSTTGGIGYTF.

This clonotype was counted many times. The CDR3 DNA is TGCAGCGTTGAGGGCGGGTCCGCCTACGAGCAGTACTTC. This sequence encodes CSVEGGSAYEQYF. V and J are TRBV29-1 and TRBJ2-7; a possible D gene is TRBD2 (5 bases). The CDR3 has 13 amino acids. Deletions cut 3 bases from V and 2 bases from J, with 11 bases between. Germline CDR1 and CDR2: SQVTM and ANQGSEA.

The rearrangement links TRBV11-3 to TRBJ2-1; D is uncertain. V lost 6 bases to trimming and J lost 5 bases, with 8 bases between them. From germline, CDR1 is SGHNT and CDR2 YENEEA. The CDR3 is made up of 12 amino acids. CDR3 sequence: CASSSPDNEQFF. Written as DNA, the CDR3 is TGTGCCAGCAGTTCCCCTGACAATGAGCAGTTCTTC.

This clonotype was recorded a few times. The chain has TRBV5-1 and TRBJ2-3; possibly TRBD1 for D (8 bases). Trimming took off 5 bases at V and 3 bases at J, with 16 bases between the two ends. The CDR3 extends over 15 amino acids. Per the germline V gene, CDR1 is SGHRS and CDR2 is YFSETQ. CDR3 in amino acids: CASRRQGRETDTQYF. The CDR3 DNA reads TGCGCCAGCAGAAGACAGGGGAGGGAGACAGATACGCAGTATTTT.

This clonotype was recorded a few times. The chain employs TRBV20-1 and TRBJ2-2, with D perhaps TRBD1 (5 bases). The CDR3 sequence is 16 residues long. Trimming cost V 0 bases and J 2 bases, with 13 bases left between them. The germline V gene encodes CDR1 DFQATT and CDR2 SNEGSKA (reference sequence). The CDR3 nucleotides read TGCAGTGCTAGAGATCCCCGTAGGGGTAACACCGGGGAGCTGTTTTTT. Its translation: CSARDPRRGNTGELFF.

This clonotype occurred a few times. The chain couples TRBV2 to TRBJ2-2, with 8 bases matching TRBD1. This CDR3 comprises 16 residues. Germline V gene sequence: CDR1 SNHLY, CDR2 FYNNEI. V lost 4 bases and J lost 0; bases outside the gene matches: 4. DNA for the CDR3: TGTGCCAGCAGTGGACAACAGGGGGCGAACACCGGGGAGCTGTTTTTT. Its protein product is CASSGQQGANTGELFF.

This clonotype occurred many times. The CDR3 loop reads CASSSRGHNEQFF. CDR3 sequence (DNA): TGTGCCAGCAGCTCCAGGGGTCACAATGAGCAGTTCTTC. The rearrangement links TRBV11-2 to TRBJ2-1; tentative D call: TRBD1 (6 bases). Germline values: CDR1 SGHAT, CDR2 FQNNGV. The CDR3 runs to 13 residues. V lost 4 bases and J lost 5, with 9 bases in between. The full variable domain, rest sourced from reference TRBV11-2 and TRBJ2-1, is EAGVAQSPRYKIIEKRQSVAFWCNPISGHATLYWYQQILGQGPKLLIQFQNNGVVDDSQLPKDRFSAERLKGVDSTLKIQPAKLEDSAVYLCASSSRGHNEQFFGPGTRLTVL.

The chain joins TRBV12-3 or TRBV12-4 to TRBJ2-3; possible D gene TRBD2, 5 bases. CDR3 length: 13 residues. V was cut by 5 bases and J by 5 bases, with 11 bases left in between. This CDR3 reads CASSLGLEDTQYF. In DNA, the CDR3 is TGTGCCAGCAGTCTCGGACTTGAAGATACGCAGTATTTT.

This clonotype was counted at least ten times. V gene TRBV7-8 combines with J gene TRBJ1-2, with no clear D. The germline V gene has CDR1 SGHVS and CDR2 FQNEAQ. This CDR3 spans 13 amino acids. Trimming removed 1 base at V and 8 bases at J, with 11 bases between. The CDR3 DNA sequence: TGTGCCAGCAGCTTAGTGCGCTCCGGAGGCTACACCTTC. Translation: CASSLVRSGGYTF.

This clonotype appeared a few times. This rearrangement joins TRBV7-9 to TRBJ2-5; no clear D gene. Germline loops: CDR1 SEHNR, CDR2 FQNEAQ (reference sequence). The V end lost 5 bases, the J end lost 2 bases, and 15 bases lay between the germline ends. This CDR3 spans 15 amino acids. In DNA, the CDR3 is TGTGCCAGCAGCCCCCCCGGCTATGGGCAAGAGACCCAGTACTTC. It is translated as CASSPPGYGQETQYF.

This clonotype occurred many times. V usage is TRBV10-3 and J usage is TRBJ2-3; 10 bases line up with TRBD2. The CDR3 contains 14 residues. Germline V gives CDR1 ENHRY, CDR2 SYGVKD. The ends lost 5 bases at V and 4 bases at J; junction bases unmatched: 3. The CDR3 nucleotides read TGTGCCATCAGTTCTCTAGCGGGAGCAGATACGCAGTATTTT. The encoded protein is CAISSLAGADTQYF.

This clonotype has ten or more counts. The chain has TRBV4-1 and TRBJ2-5; no clear D gene. Germline V CDR1 and CDR2: MGHRA, YSYEKL. Trimming shortened V by 2 bases and J by 5 bases, and 9 bases separated the two germline ends. The CDR3 covers 13 residues. The CDR3 reads CASSQRPMETQYF. DNA for the CDR3: TGCGCCAGCAGCCAACGACCTATGGAGACCCAGTACTTC.